This TCR beta chain was captured in a study of CD8 T cells in ankylosing spondylitis. In germline, CDR1 is SGHRS, CDR2 YFSETQ. Trimming took off 0 bases at V and 3 bases at J, with 10 bases between the two ends. The CDR3 is made up of 15 amino acids. This clonotype was seen repeatedly, ten times or more. MiXCR was run by TCRdb on the 5' RACE reads, yielding one entry per CDR3 protein. The table has 200,000 or so distinct CDR3 sequences, over 10% seen once. This chain connects TRBV5-1 to TRBJ1-5, with D tentatively TRBD1 (5 bases). Sequenced input: blood, either unsorted or a sorted T cell fraction (not recorded which). The sequence was collected from a female donor with ankylosing spondylitis or in good health (not recorded which). Here the CDR3 DNA reads TGCGCCAGCAGCTTGGACTCAGGACACAATCAGCCCCAGCATTTT. Its translation: CASSLDSGHNQPQHF.